Shown below are 28 T cell receptor beta chains from a single sample sequenced in a study of T-cell reconstitution after alpha-beta-depleted transplantation in children. Unique molecular identifiers tagged the TCRbeta library. TCRdb re-analysed the PCR reads in MiXCR, keeping a single row per CDR3 protein. The table shows under 300,000 distinct CDR3 sequences, with more than 7.5% occurring only once. Specimen: PBMCs from the stem cell graft donor, collected from the stem cell graft. The source is a human donor who donated a stem cell graft to a child with SCID.

The gene calls are TRBV5-1 and TRBJ2-1, with 8 nucleotides matching TRBD1. The V and J ends lost 9 bases and 10 bases, in that order; junction bases with no gene match: 15. CDR3 size: 14 residues. Germline loops: CDR1 SGHRS, CDR2 YFSETQ. CDR3 region: CATYPGQVEGEQFF. CDR3 nucleotides: TGCGCCACCTACCCGGGACAGGTAGAGGGGGAGCAGTTCTTC.

V gene TRBV12-3 or TRBV12-4 combines with J gene TRBJ1-5; D may be TRBD1 (6 bases). Trimming shortened V by 5 bases and J by 1 base, and 12 bases separated the two germline ends. The CDR3 loop spans 15 amino acids. CDR3 amino acids: CASSHQGISNQPQHF. CDR3 DNA sequence: TGTGCCAGCAGTCACCAGGGGATCAGCAATCAGCCCCAGCATTTT.

This clonotype was found many times. V is TRBV6-1 and J is TRBJ1-2; maybe TRBD1 (5 bases). The CDR3 has 14 residues. The V gene's germline CDR1 is MNHNS and CDR2 SASEGT. V was trimmed by 3 bases and J by 5 bases, leaving 13 bases between them. The CDR3 is CASSDQGRRYGYTF. The CDR3 DNA reads as TGTGCCAGCAGTGACCAGGGACGGAGATATGGCTACACCTTC.

Points on this clonotype: This may arise from a read error, as a much more abundant clone is one base away. V and J are TRBV12-3 or TRBV12-4 and TRBJ2-5; tentative D call: TRBD2 (6 bases). The CDR3 length is 13 residues. This CDR3 is CASSWRGTETQSF. The CDR3 region has the DNA TGTGCCAGCAGTTGGAGGGGTACGGAGACCCAGTCCTTC.

This clonotype was picked up many times. The CDR3 DNA is TGCAGTGCTAGAGATTTGACTAGCGGGGTCGATGAGCAGTTCTTC. Its protein is CSARDLTSGVDEQFF. J is TRBJ2-1 and V is TRBV20-1; 11 bases line up with TRBD2. The V and J ends lost 0 bases and 8 bases, in that order; junction bases with no gene match: 6. The length of the CDR3 is 15 residues. The germline V gene encodes CDR1 DFQATT and CDR2 SNEGSKA (reference sequence).

This clonotype was observed many times. This chain connects TRBV9 to TRBJ2-6; D gene ambiguous. V gave up 7 bases and J gave up 1 base, with 9 bases separating them. CDR3 length equals 14 residues. Per the germline V gene, CDR1 is SGDLS and CDR2 is YYNGEE. The CDR3 region is CASAVGSGANVLTF. The CDR3 region has the DNA TGTGCCAGCGCCGTAGGGTCTGGGGCCAACGTCCTGACTTTC.

The chain recombines TRBV11-2 with TRBJ2-1, with D possibly being TRBD1 (6 bases). The CDR3 runs 13 residues. Germline CDR1 reads SGHAT; CDR2 reads FQNNGV. V was trimmed by 3 bases and J by 6 bases, leaving 9 bases between them. CDR3 region: CASSFPRGNEQFF. For the CDR3, the DNA is TGTGCCAGCAGCTTTCCCAGGGGCAATGAGCAGTTCTTC.

A word on this clonotype: It may be a read error: a sequence one base away is much more abundant. This chain connects TRBV11-2 to TRBJ1-2; a weak D match, TRBD1 (6 bases). Germline CDR1 reads SGHAT; CDR2 reads FQNNGV. This CDR3 has 13 amino acids. This CDR3 reads CASGKQGGDGDTF. The DNA for the CDR3 is TGTGCCAGCGGCAAACAGGGAGGAGATGGCGACACCTTC. The entire variable domain, with the rest obtained from reference TRBV11-2 and TRBJ1-2, is as follows: EAGVAQSPRYKIIEKRQSVAFWCNPISGHATLYWYQQILGQGPKLLIQFQNNGVVDDSQLPKDRFSAERLKGVDSTLKIQPAKLEDSAVYLCASGKQGGDGDTFGSGTRLTVV.

This chain uses TRBV20-1 with TRBJ2-7; 13 nucleotides align to TRBD2. The J segment lost 5 bases and the V segment lost 7 bases, leaving 5 bases of the junction unmatched. The CDR3 consists of 13 residues. Germline-derived CDR1 and CDR2 are DFQATT and SNEGSKA (reference sequence). Here the CDR3 reads CSVRGLAGHEQYF. CDR3 in DNA: TGCAGTGTACGGGGACTAGCGGGGCACGAGCAGTACTTC.

This clonotype was counted ten times or more. The rearrangement links TRBV3-1 to TRBJ2-5; D may match TRBD1 or TRBD2 (5 bases each). V was cut by 7 bases and J by 5 bases, with 17 bases left in between. The CDR3 loop spans 14 amino acids. CDR1 is LGHDT and CDR2 is YNNKEL in the germline V gene (reference sequence). CDR3 loop: CASIPREGLETQYF. The CDR3 DNA is TGTGCCAGCATCCCTCGCGAGGGGTTGGAGACCCAGTACTTC.

This chain links TRBV5-1 with TRBJ1-1; D uncertain. This CDR3 region has 14 residues. Germline V lookup: CDR1 SGHRS, CDR2 YFSETQ. Trimming stripped 1 base from V and 4 bases from J, with 11 bases between. DNA of the CDR3: TGCGCCAGCAGCTTGTACGGCAGCGCCACTGAAGCTTTCTTT. Translating it yields CASSLYGSATEAFF.

The CDR3 sequence is CASSQGMAETQYF. CDR3 bases: TGTGCCAGCAGTCAAGGGATGGCAGAGACCCAGTACTTC. The chain links TRBV12-3 or TRBV12-4 to TRBJ2-5; no clear D gene. The CDR3 sequence is 13 residues long. Trimming stripped 5 bases from V and 4 bases from J, with 11 bases between.

In this sample, this clonotype turned up many times. This chain links TRBV29-1 with TRBJ2-1, with D perhaps TRBD2 (6 bases). Germline V lookup: CDR1 SQVTM, CDR2 ANQGSEA. The CDR3 sequence is 15 residues long. V lost 0 bases and J 7 bases, leaving 16 bases between the germline ends. The CDR3 region is CSVEDLAGMLNEQFF. CDR3 DNA: TGCAGCGTTGAAGATCTGGCGGGGATGCTTAATGAGCAGTTCTTC.

This clonotype was seen at least ten times. The chain links TRBV5-1 to TRBJ2-7, with no clear D. Trimming took 3 bases from V and 2 from J, leaving 3 bases between them. CDR3 length equals 11 residues. Germline lookup yields CDR1 SGHRS and CDR2 YFSETQ. The CDR3 nucleotides read TGCGCCAGCAGCTCCGCCTACGAGCAGTACTTC. Protein: CASSSAYEQYF.

This clonotype was found many times. The V and J genes are TRBV5-1 and TRBJ1-2; 7 bases map to TRBD1. Germline V gives CDR1 SGHRS, CDR2 YFSETQ. The CDR3 extends over 13 amino acids. The trim removed 3 bases at V and 8 bases at J, leaving 7 bases unmatched. The CDR3 loop is CASSSGQTFGYTF. The CDR3 bases are TGCGCCAGCAGCTCGGGACAGACTTTCGGCTACACCTTC. Full variable domain (rest looked up from reference TRBV5-1 and TRBJ1-2): KAGVTQTPRYLIKTRGQQVTLSCSPISGHRSVSWYQQTPGQGLQFLFEYFSETQRNKGNFPGRFSGRQFSNSRSEMNVSTLELGDSALYLCASSSGQTFGYTFGSGTRLTVV.

This clonotype showed up many times. This rearrangement joins TRBV12-3 or TRBV12-4 to TRBJ1-2; 11 bases agree with TRBD1. This CDR3 spans 17 amino acids. V was clipped by 5 bases and J by 0 bases; unmatched bases: 8. CDR3 sequence reads: CASSPRTGGLANYGYTF. CDR3 sequence (DNA): TGTGCCAGCAGTCCGAGGACAGGGGGCTTAGCTAACTATGGCTACACCTTC.

This clonotype was detected ten times or more. The V and J genes are TRBV6-2 or TRBV6-3 and TRBJ2-3; D uncertain. The CDR3 sequence is 13 residues long. Trimming pared 6 bases from V and 3 bases from J, leaving 10 bases between. Germline assignment: CDR1 MNHEY and CDR2 SVGEGT. CDR3 sequence: CASRGIGTDTQYF. CDR3 in DNA: TGTGCCAGCAGGGGGATAGGGACAGATACGCAGTATTTT.

At least ten counts were recorded for this clonotype. J is TRBJ1-5 and V is TRBV10-3; no firm D call. Trimming left V 4 bases short and J 5 bases short, with 6 bases between. Germline V lookup: CDR1 ENHRY, CDR2 SYGVKD. The CDR3 has 12 amino acids. CDR3 coding DNA: TGTGCCATCAGTGGGACGGATCAGCCCCAGCATTTT. It yields the protein CAISGTDQPQHF.

The CDR3 protein is CAWSRTPVGEAFF. The CDR3 coding sequence is TGTGCCTGGAGTCGAACCCCGGTGGGGGAAGCTTTCTTT. V usage is TRBV30 and J usage is TRBJ1-1; unclear D gene. Looked up from germline, CDR1 is GTSNPN and CDR2 is SVGIG (reference sequence). The CDR3 covers 13 residues. V lost 2 bases and J lost 8, with 15 bases in between.

This clonotype was seen ten or more times. The chain uses TRBV18 and TRBJ1-1; D unresolved. The V gene's germline CDR1 is KGHSH and CDR2 LQKENI. V lost 8 bases and J 1 base, leaving 8 bases between the germline ends. The CDR3 runs to 12 residues. The chain's CDR3 is CASSPGNTEAFF. For the CDR3, the DNA is TGTGCCAGCAGCCCCGGGAACACTGAAGCTTTCTTT.

This clonotype was seen repeatedly, ten times or more. The rearrangement uses TRBV27 and TRBJ2-3; D not resolved. The CDR3 sequence is 15 residues long. Trimming took off 1 base at V and 1 base at J, with 9 bases between the two ends. Germline V gives CDR1 MNHEY, CDR2 SMNVEV (reference sequence). This CDR3 reads CASSLWQARTDTQYF. The DNA of the CDR3 is TGTGCCAGCAGTTTATGGCAGGCCCGCACAGATACGCAGTATTTT.

This clonotype was observed many times. This chain uses TRBV5-1 with TRBJ2-7; the match to TRBD1 covers 8 bases. Germline CDR1 is SGHRS and CDR2 is YFSETQ. The trim removed 3 bases at V and 2 bases at J, leaving 4 bases unmatched. The CDR3 is 14 residues long. The CDR3 DNA sequence: TGCGCCAGCAGCTCCGGACAGGGAACCTACGAGCAGTACTTC. Its protein is CASSSGQGTYEQYF.

This clonotype was seen ten or more times. The V and J genes are TRBV12-3 or TRBV12-4 and TRBJ1-4; 11 bases agree with TRBD1. The CDR3 spans 15 residues. Losses at the gene ends were 3 bases for V and 8 bases for J; bases not matched to a gene: 5. The CDR3: CASSFGTGGYEKLFF. The CDR3 DNA reads TGTGCCAGCAGTTTCGGGACAGGGGGTTACGAAAAACTGTTTTTT.

This clonotype has a count of ten or more. The rearrangement links TRBV9 to TRBJ1-1, with D possibly matching TRBD1 (6 bases). The V end was cut by 1 base, the J end by 2 bases, with 9 bases between. The germline V gene has CDR1 SGDLS and CDR2 YYNGEE. CDR3 size: 14 residues. The CDR3 loop reads CASSVQGINTEAFF. The CDR3 coding sequence is TGTGCCAGCAGCGTACAGGGGATTAACACTGAAGCTTTCTTT.

This clonotype was counted ten times or more. This chain uses TRBV7-9 with TRBJ2-1; D might be TRBD1 (5 bases). Germline V gene lookup returns CDR1 SEHNR and CDR2 FQNEAQ (reference sequence). V gave up 5 bases and J gave up 5 bases, with 13 bases separating them. The CDR3 has 14 residues. The CDR3 spells CASSPWGQDNEQFF. The CDR3 region has the DNA TGTGCCAGCAGCCCCTGGGGCCAAGACAATGAGCAGTTCTTC.

In this sample, this clonotype turned up many times. This sequence joins TRBV12-3 or TRBV12-4 and TRBJ1-2; 9 bases are shared with TRBD1. With V trimmed by 5 bases and J by 4 bases, 5 bases remained unmatched. This CDR3 has 14 amino acids. The CDR3 loop reads CASSHGQGTYGYTF. CDR3 nucleotides: TGTGCCAGCAGTCACGGACAGGGGACCTATGGCTACACCTTC.

The chain links TRBV5-6 to TRBJ2-2; either TRBD1 or TRBD2 may fit D (5 bases each). Germline CDR1 reads SGHDT; CDR2 reads YYEEEE. V dropped 8 bases and J dropped 15 bases, with 26 bases sitting between them. This CDR3 has 14 residues. The CDR3 reads CARGPSRDPEKLFF. CDR3 bases: TGTGCCAGGGGCCCCAGCCGGGACCCCGAGAAGTTGTTTTTT. Combining the CDR3 with reference TRBV5-6 and TRBJ2-2 gives the whole variable domain DAGVTQSPTHLIKTRGQQVTLRCSPKSGHDTVSWYQQALGQGPQFIFQYYEEEERQRGNFPDRFSGHQFPNYSSELNVNALLLGDSALYLCARGPSRDPEKLFFGEGSRLTVL.

The gene calls are TRBV12-3 or TRBV12-4 and TRBJ1-5; maybe TRBD1 (5 bases). V was cut by 2 bases and J by 7 bases, with 6 bases left in between. The CDR3 totals 12 residues. The CDR3: CASSLNRQPQHF. CDR3 sequence (DNA): TGTGCCAGCAGTTTAAACAGGCAGCCCCAGCATTTT.